These 29 T cell receptor beta chains were sequenced from one sample in a study of blood T cell repertoires in COVID-19. Sequencing was performed with immunoSEQ multiplex PCR; in TCRdb, only in-frame clones are kept and a portion is missing. This sample yields around 95,000 clones, of which approximately 84% are seen a single time; roughly 10% belongs to the top ten. Sequenced: peripheral blood. Every receptor here comes from a woman of 80 years or more with acute or convalescent COVID-19.

V and J are TRBV7-9 and TRBJ1-5; D remains ambiguous. The V end lost 5 bases, the J end lost 1 base, and 12 bases lay between the germline ends. Looked up from germline, CDR1 is SEHNR and CDR2 is FQNEAQ (reference sequence). This CDR3 has 15 amino acids. CDR3 protein: CASSPPGSSNQPQHF. CDR3 nucleotides: TGTGCCAGCAGCCCCCCCGGGAGCAGCAATCAGCCCCAGCATTTT.

The chain employs TRBV5-6 and TRBJ2-3, with TRBD2 matching 13 bases. This CDR3 has 14 residues. Per germline, CDR1 SGHDT and CDR2 YYEEEE. V trimming: 4 bases; J trimming: 7 bases; junction bases outside the gene matches: 3. The CDR3 region has the DNA TGTGCCAGCAGCGTGGGACTAGCGGGGAATACGCAGTATTTT. Residues: CASSVGLAGNTQYF. Combining the CDR3 with reference TRBV5-6 and TRBJ2-3 gives the whole variable domain DAGVTQSPTHLIKTRGQQVTLRCSPKSGHDTVSWYQQALGQGPQFIFQYYEEEERQRGNFPDRFSGHQFPNYSSELNVNALLLGDSALYLCASSVGLAGNTQYFGPGTRLTVL.

This sequence joins TRBV5-1 and TRBJ1-4, with 8 nucleotides matching TRBD1. The CDR3 runs 15 residues. Unmatched junction bases numbered 5, after V lost 2 bases and J lost 5 bases. Germline assignment: CDR1 SGHRS and CDR2 YFSETQ. The CDR3: CASSLLGQGNEKLFF. For the CDR3, the DNA is TGCGCCAGCAGCTTACTTGGACAGGGAAATGAAAAACTGTTTTTT.

J is TRBJ1-1 and V is TRBV2; D not certain. Trimming shortened V by 5 bases and J by 4 bases, and 8 bases separated the two germline ends. The germline gives CDR1 SNHLY, CDR2 FYNNEI. The CDR3 sequence is 12 residues long. This CDR3 is CASSTRGTEAFF. The CDR3 DNA is TGTGCCAGCAGTACCCGGGGCACTGAAGCTTTCTTT.

The V and J genes are TRBV5-1 and TRBJ1-4; 7 nucleotides match TRBD1. In germline, CDR1 is SGHRS, CDR2 YFSETQ. With V trimmed by 3 bases and J by 8 bases, 7 bases remained unmatched. The CDR3 is made up of 14 amino acids. The CDR3 here is CASSSQGPGEKLFF. In nucleotides, the CDR3 is TGCGCCAGCAGCTCACAGGGGCCGGGAGAAAAACTGTTTTTT.

This sequence joins TRBV7-8 and TRBJ2-5; 7 positions agree with TRBD1. The CDR3 consists of 15 residues. The germline V gene encodes CDR1 SGHVS and CDR2 FQNEAQ. V was pared by 5 bases and J by 5 bases, with 11 bases of the junction left unmatched. The CDR3 region is CASSPFRGIGETQYF. For the CDR3, the DNA is TGTGCCAGCAGCCCATTCAGGGGGATAGGGGAGACCCAGTACTTC. The entire variable domain, with the rest obtained from reference TRBV7-8 and TRBJ2-5, is as follows: GAGVSQSPRYKVAKRGQDVALRCDPISGHVSLFWYQQALGQGPEFLTYFQNEAQLDKSGLPSDRFFAERPEGSVSTLKIQRTQQEDSAVYLCASSPFRGIGETQYFGPGTRLLVL.

The rearrangement links TRBV11-1 to TRBJ1-1, with 9 bases fitting TRBD1. The V segment lost 10 bases and the J segment 4 bases; nucleotides outside the gene matches: 7. The CDR3 covers 13 residues. Looked up from germline, CDR1 is SGHAT and CDR2 is FQDESV (reference sequence). CDR3 bases: TGTGCCACCGTGAAACAGGGGGCCACTGAAGCTTTCTTT. Protein sequence: CATVKQGATEAFF.

The gene calls are TRBV7-2 and TRBJ1-6; TRBD1 agrees at 11 bases. The CDR3 runs to 19 residues. V was pared by 4 bases and J by 1 base, with 9 bases of the junction left unmatched. The germline V gene has CDR1 SGHTA and CDR2 FQGNSA. This CDR3 reads CASSSTRTGGWSYNSPLHF. The CDR3 DNA reads TGTGCCAGCAGCTCTACCAGGACAGGGGGCTGGTCCTATAATTCACCCCTCCACTTT.

The rearrangement joins TRBV5-4 to TRBJ1-2, with D hard to call. This CDR3 is 17 amino acids long. The germline gives CDR1 SGHNT, CDR2 YYREEE (reference sequence). With 4 bases removed from V and 4 bases from J, the gap between germline ends came to 23 bases. Here the CDR3 DNA reads TGTGCCAGCAGCCAGGTGGCGGGTTCAGGAAAACCCTATGGCTACACCTTC. It is translated as CASSQVAGSGKPYGYTF.

V usage is TRBV19 and J usage is TRBJ2-1; 8 bases are a match to TRBD2. The CDR3 length is 15 residues. Trimming at V came to 7 bases and at J to 0 bases, leaving 5 bases not matched to a gene. The germline gives CDR1 LNHDA, CDR2 SQIVND (reference sequence). In nucleotides, the CDR3 is TGTGCCAGTACCTCCGGGGGGGCCTCCTACAATGAGCAGTTCTTC. This codes for CASTSGGASYNEQFF.

This clone turned up a few times. The chain joins TRBV2 to TRBJ2-7; D is undetermined. The CDR3 is 12 residues long. Trimming removed 8 bases at V and 1 base at J, with 9 bases between. From germline, CDR1 is SNHLY and CDR2 FYNNEI. CDR3 residues: CASRPESYEQYF. CDR3 coding DNA: TGTGCCAGCCGGCCGGAGTCCTACGAGCAGTACTTC.

V gene TRBV28 combines with J gene TRBJ1-5; 9 bases fit TRBD1. With 6 bases clipped from V and 4 bases from J, the junction kept 10 bases outside the gene matches. CDR1 and CDR2 from the germline V gene are MDHEN and SYDVKM. The CDR3 length is 16 residues. CDR3 sequence: CASRNPWTGENQPQHF. The CDR3 nucleotides read TGTGCCAGCAGAAACCCGTGGACAGGGGAAAATCAGCCCCAGCATTTT.

This chain links TRBV3-1 (or the pseudogene TRBV3-2) with TRBJ2-5, with a tentative D call TRBD1 (6 bases). The V end was cut by 4 bases, the J end by 1 base, with 10 bases between. The CDR3 totals 14 residues. Germline V lookup: CDR1 LGHDT, CDR2 YNNKEL (reference sequence). In DNA, the CDR3 is TGTGCCAGCAGCCTCCGGACAGTCCAAGAGACCCAGTACTTC. Protein sequence: CASSLRTVQETQYF.

V usage is TRBV7-2 and J usage is TRBJ2-5, with TRBD2 matching over 8 bases. CDR3 size: 14 residues. Germline V gives CDR1 SGHTA, CDR2 FQGNSA. The V gene end was trimmed by 4 bases and the J gene end by 6 bases; junction bases not matched to a gene: 7. CDR3 region: CASSSRGGRQTQYF. The CDR3 nucleotides are TGTGCCAGCAGCTCACGGGGGGGCAGGCAGACCCAGTACTTC.

This clone appeared once. The rearrangement uses TRBV19 and TRBJ2-7; TRBD1 might be the D (5 bases). Germline lookup yields CDR1 LNHDA and CDR2 SQIVND (reference sequence). Between the trimmed V and J ends, which lost 5 bases and 1 base, there was a span of 12 bases. This CDR3 is built from 14 residues. Here the CDR3 reads CASSRAGSSYEQYF. In DNA, the CDR3 is TGTGCCAGTAGTCGAGCAGGGTCATCCTACGAGCAGTACTTC.

A few counts support this clone. The rearrangement joins TRBV6-5 to TRBJ1-5; D not certain. The V gene's germline CDR1 is MNHEY and CDR2 SVGAGI. The CDR3 length is 14 residues. The germline V and J ends were trimmed by 4 bases and 3 bases, with 10 bases remaining between them. CDR3 sequence (DNA): TGTGCCAGCAGTTCGGTACAGTCCAATCAGCCCCAGCATTTT. Amino acid sequence: CASSSVQSNQPQHF.

This clone was seen only a few times. The V and J genes are TRBV27 and TRBJ1-2; 7 positions agree with TRBD1. Per the germline V gene, CDR1 is MNHEY and CDR2 is SMNVEV (reference sequence). V lost 11 bases to trimming and J lost 2 bases; unmatched junction nucleotides: 2. The CDR3 is 11 amino acids. CDR3 DNA: TGTGCCGCGGGACAGAACTATGGCTACACCTTC. It codes for CAAGQNYGYTF.

This clone was seen only a few times. The gene calls are TRBV28 and TRBJ1-3, with D unresolved. The germline V gene encodes CDR1 MDHEN and CDR2 SYDVKM. The length of the CDR3 is 12 residues. V gave up 5 bases and J gave up 6 bases, with 8 bases separating them. CDR3 nucleotide sequence: TGTGCCAGCAGTGCAACATCAAACACCATATATTTT. This translates into CASSATSNTIYF.

The V gene is TRBV9, the J gene TRBJ2-5; TRBD2 matches at 10 bases. V gave up 4 bases and J gave up 5 bases; unmatched junction bases: 11. The CDR3 has 16 amino acids. CDR1 is SGDLS, CDR2 YYNGEE, per germline. The CDR3 bases are TGTGCCAGCAGCCCAGGGAGGACTAGCGGCTCCGAGACCCAGTACTTC. Translated: CASSPGRTSGSETQYF.

This chain uses TRBV28 with TRBJ2-1, with 9 nucleotides matching TRBD1. The germline V gene has CDR1 MDHEN and CDR2 SYDVKM. J lost 9 bases, V lost 4 bases, and 7 bases had no gene match. CDR3 length: 14 amino acids. Here the CDR3 DNA reads TGTGCCAGCAGTTCGCGACAGGGGGTATTTGAGCAGTTCTTC. Translated, it gives CASSSRQGVFEQFF. The full variable domain, its missing parts supplied by reference TRBV28 and TRBJ2-1, is DVKVTQSSRYLVKRTGEKVFLECVQDMDHENMFWYRQDPGLGLRLIYFSYDVKMKEKGDIPEGYSVSREKKERFSLILESASTNQTSMYLCASSSRQGVFEQFFGPGTRLTVL.

This clone has a handful of counts. J is TRBJ1-5 and V is TRBV6-2 or TRBV6-3; perhaps TRBD1 as D (6 bases). The V end lost 2 bases, the J end lost 2 bases, and 13 bases lay between the germline ends. Looked up from germline, CDR1 is MNHEY and CDR2 is SVGEGT. The CDR3 has 16 residues. Written as DNA, the CDR3 is TGTGCCAGCAGTTACGGGGGGGCAGGGGGCAATCAGCCCCAGCATTTT. Encoded protein: CASSYGGAGGNQPQHF.

This rearrangement joins TRBV7-9 to TRBJ2-5; tentatively, D is TRBD2 (7 bases). Germline CDR1 reads SEHNR; CDR2 reads FQNEAQ (reference sequence). The ends were cut back, 1 base at V and 2 bases at J, with 11 bases in the middle. This CDR3 contains 15 residues. CDR3 region: CASSLGGGAQETQYF. The CDR3 nucleotides are TGTGCCAGCAGCTTAGGTGGGGGGGCACAAGAGACCCAGTACTTC.

This chain uses TRBV4-3 with TRBJ1-2; 12 nucleotides agree with TRBD1. The CDR3 has 15 residues. The germline CDR1 and CDR2 sequences are LGHNA and YSLEER. Germline trimming cut 0 bases from V and 8 bases from J; bases unmatched to any gene: 4. The CDR3 DNA reads as TGCGCCAGCAGCCAAGACGGGACAGGGGGCTTCGGCTACACCTTC. Encoded protein: CASSQDGTGGFGYTF.

The chain carries TRBV3-1 (or the pseudogene TRBV3-2) and TRBJ2-7, with 8 bases fitting TRBD1. V lost 4 bases and J lost 2; bases outside the gene matches: 7. The CDR3 runs 15 residues. Germline CDR1 reads LGHDT; CDR2 reads YNNKEL (reference sequence). The CDR3: CASSPYRTGTYEQYV. In nucleotides, the CDR3 is TGTGCCAGCAGCCCTTACAGGACAGGGACCTACGAGCAGTACGTC.

The chain carries TRBV28 and TRBJ2-7, with D tentatively TRBD1 (6 bases). The V end was cut by 3 bases, the J end by 6 bases, with 12 bases between. CDR1 and CDR2 (germline): MDHEN, SYDVKM. There are 13 residues in the CDR3. The DNA of the CDR3 is TGTGCCAGCAGTTTCGTACAGGGTGGCGAGCAGTACTTC. Its protein product is CASSFVQGGEQYF.

CDR3 protein: CSASNGRAGYEQYF. In DNA form, the CDR3 reads TGCAGTGCTAGTAATGGCAGGGCGGGGTACGAGCAGTACTTC. V usage is TRBV20-1 and J usage is TRBJ2-7; a possible D gene is TRBD2 (6 bases). With 3 bases removed from V and 4 bases from J, the gap between germline ends came to 16 bases. The CDR3 runs 14 residues. Germline CDR1 reads DFQATT; CDR2 reads SNEGSKA (reference sequence).

This rearrangement joins TRBV7-3 to TRBJ1-2; no definite D call. Germline V gene sequence: CDR1 SGHTA, CDR2 FQGTGA. V lost 1 base and J 7 bases, leaving 13 bases between the germline ends. The CDR3 contains 14 residues. This CDR3 reads CASSLRTTSSGYTF. The CDR3 nucleotides read TGTGCCAGCAGCTTAAGAACGACGTCTAGTGGCTACACCTTC.

The CDR3 nucleotides are TGTGCCAGCAGGCGAGCGGGTAGCGGGGGGGCTCAGGGCAATGAGCAGTTCTTC. It encodes CASRRAGSGGAQGNEQFF. This chain uses TRBV7-6 with TRBJ2-1; 11 bases line up with TRBD2. From germline, CDR1 is SGHVS and CDR2 FNYEAQ. CDR3 length: 18 amino acids. V dropped 6 bases and J dropped 6; count of bases not matched to a gene: 16.

J is TRBJ2-2 and V is TRBV5-1; 10 bases align to TRBD1. Trimming took 1 base from V and 6 from J; bases not matched to a gene: 3. The germline CDR1 and CDR2 sequences are SGHRS and YFSETQ. This CDR3 has 15 residues. CDR3 nucleotide sequence: TGCGCCAGCAGCTTGCTCGGACAGGGGGCCGGGGAGCTGTTTTTT. Protein product: CASSLLGQGAGELFF.